The clone carrying this TCR beta chain appeared many times. The antigen is not known. This record comes from a study of CD8 T cells in ankylosing spondylitis. Findings of the study overall: Characteristic of ankylosing spondylitis blood, it appeared, was a TCR beta motif comprising roughly eight highly homologous variants. CD8+ cells made up the disease-linked clones, which were relatively rare in peripheral blood.

Germline V gene data show CDR1 as SGHRS and CDR2 as YFSETQ. The CDR3 extends over 17 amino acids. Trimming removed 4 bases from V and 4 bases from J; junction bases left unmatched: 11. TCRdb itself ran the 5' RACE reads through MiXCR, one entry per CDR3 protein. The sample consists of tens of thousands of distinct CDR3 sequences, about 6.3% of them appearing once. This TCR came from a male donor with ankylosing spondylitis or in good health (not recorded which). The chain couples TRBV5-1 to TRBJ2-5; TRBD2 matches 12 bases. Input material: blood, either unsorted or a sorted T cell fraction (not recorded which). CDR3 in DNA: TGCGCCAGCAGCCCCCTCCCTCCACTAGCGGGAGGAGAGACCCAGTACTTC. It is translated as CASSPLPPLAGGETQYF.